This passage covers 2 T cell receptor beta chains from one sample sequenced in a study of blood T cell repertoires in COVID-19 (dated by TCRdb to 2018 to 2020). Library prep was done by the immunoSEQ multiplex PCR assay. TCRdb re-hosts the immuneACCESS table, in-frame sequences only. Its copies lack some clones; in the studies checked, an unresolved V gene accounts for under half of them, and the cause for the rest is not known. Here the sample has about 240,000 clones; around 86% occur a single time. The ten largest clones add up to roughly 3.1% of the sample. Sequencing was performed on PBMCs or T cells enriched from blood (not recorded which). All receptors derive from a woman in her 40s with acute COVID-19.

This clone came up a few times. The chain joins TRBV2 to TRBJ1-2; TRBD1 agrees at 8 bases. In germline, CDR1 is SNHLY, CDR2 FYNNEI. The CDR3 length is 14 residues. V gave up 6 bases and J gave up 3 bases; unmatched junction bases: 6. The CDR3 DNA reads as TGTGCCAGCAGCCTGGACAGGGCCTACTATGGCTACACCTTC. Translated: CASSLDRAYYGYTF.

Regarding this clone: This may come from a read error, since a much larger clone is one base off. The chain links TRBV5-4 to TRBJ1-3, with D possibly being TRBD1 (5 bases). Trimming left V 4 bases short and J 0 bases short, with 8 bases between. CDR3 length: 14 amino acids. CDR1 and CDR2 (germline): SGHNT, YYREEE (reference sequence). As DNA, the CDR3 is TGTGCCAGCAGCCGCGACAGCTCTGGAAACACCATATATTTT. Protein product: CASSRDSSGNTIYF.